This is a list of T cell receptor beta chains from one sample in a study of early T cells in non-severe SARS-CoV-2 infection. One entry per CDR3 protein, called by TCRdb with MiXCR from the 5' RACE reads. This sample has 80,000 to 95,000 distinct CDR3 sequences, with approximately 16% found just once. This sample comprised whole blood, obtained at baseline. These TCRs come from an adult who was a healthcare worker with PCR-confirmed SARS-CoV-2 infection or an uninfected control (not recorded which). Each CDR3 is given with its conserved first and last residue. Each record gives: V gene, clone size, D gene, J gene, CDR3 protein, CDR3 DNA. The D gene is left open where the match is weak. For some rows the clone size is stated as once, few or many, or as a class when expanded; others skip it.

TRBV28	.	TRBD1	TRBJ1-1	CASSLTGGMTEAFF	TGTGCCAGCAGTTTAACAGGGGGAATGACTGAAGCTTTCTTT
TRBV4-3	many	TRBD1	TRBJ2-5	CASSYGTGGGETQYF	TGCGCCAGCAGCTATGGGACAGGGGGTGGGGAGACCCAGTACTTC
TRBV7-9	few	TRBD1	TRBJ1-4	CASSLAGDRSNEKLFF	TGTGCCAGCAGCTTAGCGGGGGACAGGAGTAATGAAAAACTGTTTTTT
TRBV6-5	few	.	TRBJ2-7	CASSYSRGSYEQYF	TGTGCCAGCAGTTACTCGAGAGGGTCCTACGAGCAGTACTTC
TRBV6-5	.	TRBD2	TRBJ2-1	CASSTTSGRSYNEQFF	TGTGCCAGCAGCACAACTAGCGGGCGTTCCTACAATGAGCAGTTCTTC
TRBV6-5	.	.	TRBJ2-7	CAGSSPTREQYF	TGTGCCGGCAGTTCCCCAACTCGGGAGCAGTACTTC
TRBV20-1	.	TRBD2	TRBJ2-1	CSAPPREGPYEQFF	TGCAGTGCTCCCCCGCGGGAGGGCCCCTATGAGCAGTTCTTC
TRBV28	.	TRBD1	TRBJ2-1	CASSTNRGLNEQFF	TGTGCCAGCAGTACTAACAGGGGGCTAAATGAGCAGTTCTTC
TRBV21-1	.	.	TRBJ2-1	CASTPRRTSGNPGGSNEQFF	TGTGCCAGCACCCCCCGCAGGACTAGCGGGAACCCGGGGGGCTCCAATGAGCAGTTCTTC
TRBV2	.	.	TRBJ1-1	CASSYTVVTEAFF	TGTGCCAGCAGTTATACGGTGGTCACTGAAGCTTTCTTT
TRBV5-1	few	.	TRBJ2-3	CASSESYTQYF	TGCGCCAGCAGCGAAAGTTATACGCAGTATTTT
TRBV6-9	few	TRBD2	TRBJ2-1	CASSYSASGDNEQFF	TGTGCCAGCAGTTATTCCGCTAGCGGGGACAATGAGCAGTTCTTC
TRBV28	.	TRBD2	TRBJ2-7	CAIKRYSGSSYEQYF	TGTGCCATCAAACGATATAGCGGGAGCTCCTACGAGCAGTACTTC
TRBV9	few	TRBD1	TRBJ2-1	CASSVESYRGNEQFF	TGTGCCAGCAGCGTAGAGTCTTACAGGGGTAATGAGCAGTTCTTC
TRBV2	.	TRBD1	TRBJ2-6	CASRQGPGANVLTF	TGTGCCAGCAGACAGGGGCCTGGGGCCAACGTCCTGACTTTC
TRBV28	.	.	TRBJ2-3	CASGRGGSPTDTQYF	TGTGCCAGTGGCCGGGGAGGATCCCCCACAGATACGCAGTATTTT
TRBV21-1	few	.	TRBJ1-5	CASSKTLRGSNQPQHF	TGTGCCAGCAGCAAAACCCTGAGGGGAAGCAATCAGCCCCAGCATTTT
TRBV11-2	few	.	TRBJ2-1	CASSTTNAGASEQFF	TGTGCCAGCAGCACAACTAACGCAGGGGCTAGTGAGCAGTTCTTC
TRBV28	.	TRBD2	TRBJ2-7	CASSSRTSGVYEQYF	TGTGCCAGCAGTTCCCGGACTAGCGGGGTCTACGAGCAGTACTTC
TRBV6-2/TRBV6-3	few	.	TRBJ1-1	CASRQQGEGNTEAFF	TGTGCCAGCAGACAACAGGGCGAGGGGAACACTGAAGCTTTCTTT
TRBV4-1	few	TRBD2	TRBJ2-7	CASSPGLAVDYEQYF	TGCGCCAGCAGCCCCGGACTAGCGGTCGACTACGAGCAGTACTTC
TRBV10-3	.	.	TRBJ2-2	CAIRGAHTGELFF	TGTGCCATCAGAGGGGCCCACACCGGGGAGCTGTTTTTT
TRBV20-1	few	.	TRBJ1-1	CSASQAMNTEAFF	TGCAGTGCTAGCCAGGCGATGAACACTGAAGCTTTCTTT
TRBV3-1	.	.	TRBJ1-2	CASSHILSGSNYGYTF	TGTGCCAGCAGCCACATACTTTCGGGATCGAACTATGGCTACACCTTC
TRBV20-1	.	TRBD2	TRBJ2-7	CSARLAATFEQYF	TGCAGTGCTAGACTAGCGGCCACCTTCGAGCAGTACTTC
TRBV20-1	.	TRBD1	TRBJ1-1	CSAYRTGAPWSFF	TGCAGTGCTTACCGGACAGGGGCCCCGTGGTCTTTCTTT
TRBV4-1	.	.	TRBJ2-7	CASSQGWWGYEQYF	TGCGCCAGCAGCCAAGGGTGGTGGGGGTACGAGCAGTACTTC
TRBV20-1	few	.	TRBJ2-1	CSASGSFFEQFF	TGCAGTGCTAGCGGGAGTTTTTTTGAGCAGTTCTTC
TRBV6-6	many	.	TRBJ1-1	CASLVGDEAFF	TGTGCCAGCCTAGTAGGGGATGAAGCTTTCTTT
TRBV7-6	.	.	TRBJ2-7	CASSLEGNTYEQYF	TGTGCCAGCAGCTTAGAAGGGAATACCTACGAGCAGTACTTC
TRBV11-2	.	.	TRBJ1-4	CASSPTARPEKLFF	TGTGCCAGCAGCCCGACCGCCAGACCGGAAAAACTGTTTTTT
TRBV6-1	few	TRBD2	TRBJ2-2	CASGGSYLAGELFF	TGTGCCAGCGGCGGGAGCTATCTAGCCGGGGAGCTGTTTTTT
TRBV4-1	few	.	TRBJ2-5	CASSRDHRAGETQYF	TGCGCCAGCAGCCGAGATCACAGGGCTGGAGAGACCCAGTACTTC
TRBV14	few	TRBD1	TRBJ2-6	CASSQAVGGAGANVLTF	TGTGCCAGCAGCCAGGCCGTAGGGGGCGCTGGGGCCAACGTCCTGACTTTC
TRBV7-2	few	.	TRBJ1-2	CASSLLSGTDGYTF	TGTGCCAGCAGCTTATTGTCAGGGACGGATGGCTACACCTTC
TRBV20-1	few	.	TRBJ2-3	CSANQPQGGMTDTQYF	TGCAGTGCCAACCAACCCCAGGGCGGGATGACAGATACGCAGTATTTT
TRBV9	few	.	TRBJ2-7	CASSVEMEGEQYF	TGTGCCAGCAGCGTAGAAATGGAAGGCGAGCAGTACTTC
TRBV14	few	TRBD2	TRBJ2-3	CATSGRGVDTQYF	TGTGCCACTAGCGGGAGAGGTGTTGATACGCAGTATTTT
TRBV4-3	.	.	TRBJ1-5	CASSQDGGIQPQHF	TGCGCCAGCAGCCAAGATGGAGGGATTCAGCCCCAGCATTTT
TRBV27	few	.	TRBJ1-1	CASSPSWMDTEAFF	TGTGCCAGCAGCCCGAGTTGGATGGACACTGAAGCTTTCTTT
TRBV28	many	.	TRBJ1-3	CASSLTSRNTIYF	TGTGCCAGCAGTCTTACATCTCGAAACACCATATATTTT